This T cell receptor beta chain originates from a study of blood T cells in healthy people across ages. Regarding the study as a whole: Per-million-T-cell TCR beta diversity fell roughly linearly with age.

Germline CDR1 and CDR2: MDHEN and SYDVKM. V trimming: 6 bases; J trimming: 5 bases; junction bases outside the gene matches: 11. This CDR3 is built from 15 residues. This clonotype has only a few counts. Its antigen remains unidentified. It was with a sample-barcoded 5' primer and a J-beta primer mix that a second PCR of roughly 7 to 12 cycles was run. One entry per CDR3 protein results from TCRdb running MiXCR on the 5' RACE reads. Of about 1,800,000 distinct CDR3 sequences in the sample, roughly 27% were seen once. The V call is TRBV28, the J call TRBJ1-2; TRBD1 matches 8 bases. Sequencing was performed on blood. This receptor was identified in a woman between 25 and 40 years old in good health. CDR3 region: CASSLQGGRRYGYTF. The CDR3 DNA sequence: TGTGCCAGCAGCCTACAGGGGGGGCGGAGGTATGGCTACACCTTC.